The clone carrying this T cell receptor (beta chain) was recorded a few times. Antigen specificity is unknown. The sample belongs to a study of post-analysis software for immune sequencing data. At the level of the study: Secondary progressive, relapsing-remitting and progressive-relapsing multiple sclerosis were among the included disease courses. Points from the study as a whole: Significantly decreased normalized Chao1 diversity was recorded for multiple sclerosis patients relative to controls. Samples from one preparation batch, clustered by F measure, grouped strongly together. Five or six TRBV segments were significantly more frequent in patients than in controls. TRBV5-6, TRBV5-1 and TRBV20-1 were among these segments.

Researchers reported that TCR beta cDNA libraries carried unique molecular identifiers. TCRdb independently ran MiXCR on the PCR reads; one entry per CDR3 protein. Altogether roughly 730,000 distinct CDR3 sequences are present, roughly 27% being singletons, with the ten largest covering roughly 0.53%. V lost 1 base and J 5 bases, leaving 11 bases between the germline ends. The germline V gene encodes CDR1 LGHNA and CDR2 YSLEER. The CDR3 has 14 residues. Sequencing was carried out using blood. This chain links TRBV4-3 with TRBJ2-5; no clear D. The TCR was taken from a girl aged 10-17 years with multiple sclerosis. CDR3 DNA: TGCGCCAGCAGCCAAGGAGGAGAATCCGAGACCCAGTACTTC. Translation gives CASSQGGESETQYF.